This T cell receptor beta chain was recorded in a study of sequential checkpoint blockade in melanoma. Sequenced by immunoSEQ multiplex PCR; TCRdb stores in-frame clones only, minus some. The sample has about 3,200 clones, approximately 20% seen once. This CDR3 region has 15 residues. Germline CDR1 and CDR2: LNHDA and SQIVND (reference sequence). Deletions cut 5 bases from V and 0 bases from J, with 13 bases between. Treatment given: randomized to nivolumab then ipilimumab (arm A) or the reverse (arm B). The TCR was taken from a human donor with melanoma. Here the sequenced sample was tumor tissue (inferred from file names), taken from a patient given nivolumab and ipilimumab in sequence. The rearrangement links TRBV19 to TRBJ1-1, with D uncertain. In nucleotides, the CDR3 is TGTGCCAGTAGTGCCGCCTTTCTGGTGAACACTGAAGCTTTCTTT. This sequence encodes CASSAAFLVNTEAFF.